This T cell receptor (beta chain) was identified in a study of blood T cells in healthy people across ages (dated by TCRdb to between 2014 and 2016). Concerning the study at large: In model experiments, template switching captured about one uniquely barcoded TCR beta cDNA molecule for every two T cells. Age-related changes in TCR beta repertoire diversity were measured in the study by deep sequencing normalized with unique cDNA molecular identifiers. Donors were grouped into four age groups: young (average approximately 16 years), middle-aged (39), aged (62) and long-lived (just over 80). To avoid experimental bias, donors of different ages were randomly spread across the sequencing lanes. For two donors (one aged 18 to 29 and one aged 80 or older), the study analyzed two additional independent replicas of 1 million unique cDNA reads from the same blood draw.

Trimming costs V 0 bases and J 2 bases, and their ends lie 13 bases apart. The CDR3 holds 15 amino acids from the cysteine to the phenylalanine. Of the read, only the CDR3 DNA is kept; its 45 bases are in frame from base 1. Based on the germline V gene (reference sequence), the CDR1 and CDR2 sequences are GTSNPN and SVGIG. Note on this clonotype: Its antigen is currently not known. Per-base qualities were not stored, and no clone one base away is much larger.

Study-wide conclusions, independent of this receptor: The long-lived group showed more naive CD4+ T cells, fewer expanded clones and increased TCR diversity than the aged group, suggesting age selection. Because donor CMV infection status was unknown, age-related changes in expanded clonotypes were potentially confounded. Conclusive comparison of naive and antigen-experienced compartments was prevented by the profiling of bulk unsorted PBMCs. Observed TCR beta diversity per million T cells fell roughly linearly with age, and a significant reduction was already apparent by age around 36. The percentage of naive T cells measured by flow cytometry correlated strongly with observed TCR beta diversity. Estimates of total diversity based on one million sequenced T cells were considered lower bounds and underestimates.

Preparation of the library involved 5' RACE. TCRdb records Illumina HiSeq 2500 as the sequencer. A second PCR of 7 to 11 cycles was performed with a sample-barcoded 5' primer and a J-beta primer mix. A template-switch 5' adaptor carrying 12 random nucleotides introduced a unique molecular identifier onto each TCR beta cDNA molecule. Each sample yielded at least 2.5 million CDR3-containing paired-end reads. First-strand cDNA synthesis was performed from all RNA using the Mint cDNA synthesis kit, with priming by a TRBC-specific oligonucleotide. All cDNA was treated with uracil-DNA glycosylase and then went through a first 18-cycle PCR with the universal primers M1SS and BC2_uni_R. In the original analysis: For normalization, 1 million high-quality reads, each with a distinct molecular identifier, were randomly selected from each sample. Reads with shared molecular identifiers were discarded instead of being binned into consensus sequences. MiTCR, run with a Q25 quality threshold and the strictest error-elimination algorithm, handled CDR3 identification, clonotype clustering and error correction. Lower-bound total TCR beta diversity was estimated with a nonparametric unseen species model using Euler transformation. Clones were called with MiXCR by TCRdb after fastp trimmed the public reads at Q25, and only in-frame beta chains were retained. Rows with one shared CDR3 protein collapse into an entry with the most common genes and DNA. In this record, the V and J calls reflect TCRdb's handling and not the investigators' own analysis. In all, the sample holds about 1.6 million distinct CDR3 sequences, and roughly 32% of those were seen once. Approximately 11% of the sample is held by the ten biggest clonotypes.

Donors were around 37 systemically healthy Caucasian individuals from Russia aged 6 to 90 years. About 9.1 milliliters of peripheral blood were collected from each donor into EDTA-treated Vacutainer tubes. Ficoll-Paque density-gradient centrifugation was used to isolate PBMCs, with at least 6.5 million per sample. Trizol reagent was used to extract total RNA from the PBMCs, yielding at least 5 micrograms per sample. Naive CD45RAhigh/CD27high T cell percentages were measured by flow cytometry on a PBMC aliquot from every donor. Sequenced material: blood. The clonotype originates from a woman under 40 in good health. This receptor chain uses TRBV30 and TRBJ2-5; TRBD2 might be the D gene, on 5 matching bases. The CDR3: CAWSVQRRPQETQYF. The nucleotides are TGTGCCTGGAGTGTACAGCGGAGGCCACAAGAGACCCAGTACTTC.